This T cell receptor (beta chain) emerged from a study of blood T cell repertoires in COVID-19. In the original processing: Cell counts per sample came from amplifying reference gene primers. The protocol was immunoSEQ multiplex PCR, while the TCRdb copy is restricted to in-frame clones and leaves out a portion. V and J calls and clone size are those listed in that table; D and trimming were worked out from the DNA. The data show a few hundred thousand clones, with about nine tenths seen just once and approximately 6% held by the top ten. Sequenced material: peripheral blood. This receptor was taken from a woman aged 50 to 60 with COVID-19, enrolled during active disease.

The chain's CDR3 is CASGLGTINEQFF. The CDR3 DNA reads as TGTGCTAGTGGTTTGGGGACTATCAATGAGCAGTTCTTC. V usage is TRBV12-5 and J usage is TRBJ2-1; possibly TRBD2 for D (6 bases). CDR3 length equals 13 residues. Germline CDR1 and CDR2: LGHNT and FRNRAP. V lost 1 base and J 6 bases, leaving 7 bases between the germline ends.